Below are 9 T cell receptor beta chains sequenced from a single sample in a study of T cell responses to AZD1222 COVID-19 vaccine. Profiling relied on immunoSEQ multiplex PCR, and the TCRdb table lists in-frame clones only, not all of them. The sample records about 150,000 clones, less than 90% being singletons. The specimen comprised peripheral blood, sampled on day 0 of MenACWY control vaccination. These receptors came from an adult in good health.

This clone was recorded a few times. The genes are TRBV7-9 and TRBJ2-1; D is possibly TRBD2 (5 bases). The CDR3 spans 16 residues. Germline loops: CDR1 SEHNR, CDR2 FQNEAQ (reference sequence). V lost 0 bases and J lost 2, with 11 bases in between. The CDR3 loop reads CASSLALAGTYNEQFF. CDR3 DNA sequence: TGTGCCAGCAGCTTAGCGCTTGCCGGGACCTACAATGAGCAGTTCTTC.

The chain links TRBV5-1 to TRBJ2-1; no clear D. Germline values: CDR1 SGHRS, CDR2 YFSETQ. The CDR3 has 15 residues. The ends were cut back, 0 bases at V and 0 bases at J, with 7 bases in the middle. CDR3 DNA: TGCGCCAGCAGCTTGGCCGTGAGCTCCTACAATGAGCAGTTCTTC. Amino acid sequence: CASSLAVSSYNEQFF. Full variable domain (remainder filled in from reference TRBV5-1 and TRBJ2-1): KAGVTQTPRYLIKTRGQQVTLSCSPISGHRSVSWYQQTPGQGLQFLFEYFSETQRNKGNFPGRFSGRQFSNSRSEMNVSTLELGDSALYLCASSLAVSSYNEQFFGPGTRLTVL.

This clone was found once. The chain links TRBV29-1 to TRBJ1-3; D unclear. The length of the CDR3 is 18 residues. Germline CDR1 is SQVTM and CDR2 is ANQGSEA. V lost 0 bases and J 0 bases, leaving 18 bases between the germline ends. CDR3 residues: CSVEDYRTGSSSGNTIYF. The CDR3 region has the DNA TGCAGCGTTGAAGACTACCGAACGGGGTCATCCTCTGGAAACACCATATATTTT. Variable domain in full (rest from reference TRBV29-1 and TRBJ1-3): SAVISQKPSRDICQRGTSLTIQCQVDSQVTMMFWYRQQPGQSLTLIATANQGSEATYESGFVIDKFPISRPNLTFSTLTVSNMSPEDSSIYLCSVEDYRTGSSSGNTIYFGEGSWLTVV.

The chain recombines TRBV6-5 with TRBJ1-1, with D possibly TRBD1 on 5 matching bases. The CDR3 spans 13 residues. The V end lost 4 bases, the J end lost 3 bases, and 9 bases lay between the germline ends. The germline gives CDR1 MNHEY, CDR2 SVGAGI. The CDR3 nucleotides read TGTGCCAGCAGTTCCCGGACACACACTGAAGCTTTCTTT. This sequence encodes CASSSRTHTEAFF.

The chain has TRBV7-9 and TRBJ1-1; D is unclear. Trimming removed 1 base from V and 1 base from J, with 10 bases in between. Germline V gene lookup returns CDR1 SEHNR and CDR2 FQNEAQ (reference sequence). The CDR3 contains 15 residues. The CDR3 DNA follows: TGTGCCAGCAGCTTAGAAGGCAGAACGAACACTGAAGCTTTCTTT. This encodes CASSLEGRTNTEAFF.

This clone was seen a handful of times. The CDR3 coding sequence is TGTGCCAGCACCCAATTGACAGGACTTACCGGGGAGCTGTTTTTT. Its translation: CASTQLTGLTGELFF. The chain couples TRBV6-6 to TRBJ2-2, with a tentative D call TRBD1 (6 bases). This CDR3 region has 15 residues. V was clipped by 7 bases and J by 5 bases, with 17 bases between them. The germline V gene encodes CDR1 MNHNY and CDR2 SVGAGI (reference sequence).

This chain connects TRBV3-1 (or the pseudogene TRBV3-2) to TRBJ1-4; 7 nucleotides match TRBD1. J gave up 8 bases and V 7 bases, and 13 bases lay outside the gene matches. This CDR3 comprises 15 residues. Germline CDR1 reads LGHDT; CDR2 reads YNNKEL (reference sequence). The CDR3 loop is CASTKYRGLREKLFF. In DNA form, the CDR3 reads TGTGCCAGCACCAAATACAGGGGTCTGAGAGAAAAACTGTTTTTT.

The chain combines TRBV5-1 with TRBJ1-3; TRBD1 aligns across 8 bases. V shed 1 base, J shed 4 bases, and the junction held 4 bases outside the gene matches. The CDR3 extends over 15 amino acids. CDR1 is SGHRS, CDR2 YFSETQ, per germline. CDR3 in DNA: TGCGCCAGCAGCTTGCTACAGGGGGAAGGAAACACCATATATTTT. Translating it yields CASSLLQGEGNTIYF.

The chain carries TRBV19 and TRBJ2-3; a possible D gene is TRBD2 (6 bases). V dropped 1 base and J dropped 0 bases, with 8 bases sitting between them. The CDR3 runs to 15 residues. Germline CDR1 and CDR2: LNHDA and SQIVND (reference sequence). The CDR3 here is CASSIGSGSTDTQYF. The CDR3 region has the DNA TGTGCCAGTAGTATAGGTAGCGGTAGCACAGATACGCAGTATTTT.